A single sample is the source of the 11 T cell receptor beta chains below, sequenced in a study of Ad26.COV2.S vaccination and SARS-CoV-2 variants. Documented treatment: some 20 received Ad26.COV2.S at low or high dose, single or two shots; several received placebo; per-sample allocation not given. After the first vaccine or placebo injection, samples were drawn on day 63. The method was immunoSEQ multiplex PCR; TCRdb's version includes in-frame clones alone and lacks a portion of them. Here the sample spans roughly 350,000 clones, about 87% being singletons. The specimen comprised peripheral blood, sampled in a trial of Ad26.COV2.S vaccine versus placebo. All receptors derive from a person between 18 and 59 years old who received the Ad26.COV2.S COVID-19 vaccine or a placebo.

The chain joins TRBV7-2 to TRBJ1-3, with 8 bases fitting TRBD1. The CDR3 totals 14 residues. J gave up 3 bases and V 3 bases, and 1 base lay outside the gene matches. Looked up from germline, CDR1 is SGHTA and CDR2 is FQGNSA. The CDR3 region is CASSLTGVGNTIYF. For the CDR3, the DNA is TGTGCCAGCAGCTTGACAGGGGTTGGAAACACCATATATTTT.

Worth noting for this clone: Other DNA sequences of this sample code for an identical CDR3. V gene TRBV12-3 or TRBV12-4 combines with J gene TRBJ1-1; D is uncertain. This CDR3 comprises 13 residues. Trimming removed 2 bases at V and 0 bases at J, with 4 bases between. CDR3 DNA: TGTGCCAGCAGTTTACGGGTGAACACTGAAGCTTTCTTT. This encodes CASSLRVNTEAFF.

The V call is TRBV28, the J call TRBJ1-5; tentative D call: TRBD1 (5 bases). The ends were cut back, 7 bases at V and 5 bases at J, with 15 bases in the middle. From germline, CDR1 is MDHEN and CDR2 SYDVKM. The CDR3 sequence is 14 residues long. In DNA, the CDR3 is TGTGCCAGCATCATGGGGGACGGACATCAGCCCCAGCATTTT. Translating gives CASIMGDGHQPQHF.

The V gene is TRBV4-3, the J gene TRBJ2-7, with 11 bases aligning to TRBD2. V trimming: 2 bases; J trimming: 4 bases; junction bases outside the gene matches: 4. Looked up from germline, CDR1 is LGHNA and CDR2 is YSLEER. The CDR3 is made up of 15 amino acids. The CDR3 spells CASSQLLAGAYEQYF. CDR3 DNA: TGCGCCAGCAGCCAACTACTAGCGGGAGCTTACGAGCAGTACTTC.

The chain recombines TRBV11-2 with TRBJ2-2; 12 positions match TRBD2. J lost 3 bases, V lost 5 bases, and 7 bases had no gene match. The CDR3 has 17 residues. Germline V gene lookup returns CDR1 SGHAT and CDR2 FQNNGV. The CDR3 loop reads CASSALTSGGYTGELFF. CDR3 coding DNA: TGTGCCAGCAGCGCCCTAACTAGCGGGGGGTACACCGGGGAGCTGTTTTTT.

V and J are TRBV6-6 and TRBJ1-1; tentative D call: TRBD1 (6 bases). The CDR3 length is 14 residues. V lost 4 bases and J lost 0, with 9 bases in between. Germline V lookup: CDR1 MNHNY, CDR2 SVGAGI (reference sequence). The CDR3 region has the DNA TGTGCCAGCAGTTCAAGGACAGTGAACACTGAAGCTTTCTTT. Translated: CASSSRTVNTEAFF.

The chain combines TRBV2 with TRBJ1-5; D remains ambiguous. V was shortened by 2 bases and J by 0 bases, with 11 bases between the two germline ends. CDR3 size: 16 residues. CDR1 and CDR2 (germline): SNHLY, FYNNEI. In nucleotides, the CDR3 is TGTGCCAGCAGTGAACACACAAGCTCTAGCAATCAGCCCCAGCATTTT. Residues: CASSEHTSSSNQPQHF.

V is TRBV5-6 and J is TRBJ2-2; D gene unclear. This CDR3 has 16 residues. Germline-derived CDR1 and CDR2 are SGHDT and YYEEEE. Trimming pared 0 bases from V and 0 bases from J, leaving 9 bases between. The CDR3 loop is CASSLGLTANTGELFF. CDR3 nucleotide sequence: TGTGCCAGCAGCTTGGGACTGACCGCGAACACCGGGGAGCTGTTTTTT.

The chain combines TRBV28 with TRBJ2-5; D might be TRBD1 or TRBD2, each matching 5 bases. The CDR3 contains 13 residues. From germline, CDR1 is MDHEN and CDR2 SYDVKM. V was pared by 6 bases and J by 2 bases, with 10 bases between. The CDR3 spells CASSSGTQETQYF. CDR3 DNA sequence: TGTGCCAGCAGCTCCGGGACGCAAGAGACCCAGTACTTC.

This clone has a single count. The chain recombines TRBV7-9 with TRBJ2-7; D not certain. CDR3 size: 13 residues. The germline CDR1 and CDR2 sequences are SEHNR and FQNEAQ (reference sequence). Trimming took 3 bases from V and 2 from J, leaving 8 bases between them. The CDR3 spells CASSFLAPYEQYF. In DNA form, the CDR3 reads TGTGCCAGCAGCTTTTTAGCCCCCTACGAGCAGTACTTC.

This sequence joins TRBV7-9 and TRBJ1-2; 7 nucleotides line up with TRBD1. V was clipped by 1 base and J by 3 bases; unmatched bases: 5. This CDR3 region has 15 residues. Germline V gives CDR1 SEHNR, CDR2 FQNEAQ (reference sequence). CDR3 protein: CASSLVEQGYYGYTF. The DNA of the CDR3 is TGTGCCAGCAGCTTAGTAGAACAGGGGTACTATGGCTACACCTTC.